The 24 T cell receptor beta chains presented below share a single source sample, sequenced in a study of T cells in Graves' hyperthyroidism and ophthalmopathy (dated by TCRdb to the late 2010s). Receptor amplification or capture employed multiplex PCR. Sequencing took place on an Illumina HiSeq 2000. Amplification of TCR beta CDR3 regions was carried out from RNA transcripts. A first-round RT-PCR of the TCR CDR3 used the HTBI primer set with the Qiagen OneStep RT-PCR kit. TCRdb reran the public reads through fastp at Q25 and MiXCR, keeping productive beta chains. Entries are consolidated by CDR3 protein sequence, retaining the most common genes and DNA. The sample table lists hundreds of thousands of distinct CDR3 sequences, around 15% of them with a count of one. The ten largest clones capture roughly 10% of the sample. Material for sequencing was blood. The receptors were sampled from a woman aged 18-35 years with Graves' hyperthyroidism.

With respect to this clonotype: A much larger clone differs from this one at a single base, so this may be a read error. V and J are TRBV28 and TRBJ2-7; D gene unclear. This CDR3 has 12 residues. The ends were cut back, 1 base at V and 6 bases at J, with 7 bases in the middle. Germline V gives CDR1 MDHEN, CDR2 SYDVKM. CDR3 sequence (DNA): TGTGCCAGCAGTTTATTGGGCCTCGAGCAGTACTTC. Translating it yields CASSLLGLEQYF.

The table lists this clonotype with many counts. The rearrangement links TRBV11-2 to TRBJ2-1; 9 positions agree with TRBD2. Germline V gene sequence: CDR1 SGHAT, CDR2 FQNNGV. The CDR3 is 15 residues long. V shed 5 bases, J shed 4 bases, and the junction held 6 bases outside the gene matches. This CDR3 is CASSKGLAGYNEQFF. CDR3 nucleotides: TGTGCCAGCAGCAAGGGGCTAGCGGGGTACAATGAGCAGTTCTTC.

DNA for the CDR3: TGTGCCAGCAGCCAAGTAGGCCGCGAGCAGTTCTTC. The encoded protein is CASSQVGREQFF. The genes are TRBV3-1 and TRBJ2-1; D ambiguous. V lost 1 base and J lost 10, with 8 bases in between. The length of the CDR3 is 12 residues. In germline, CDR1 is LGHDT, CDR2 YNNKEL (reference sequence).

In its sample, this clonotype was seen many times. This rearrangement joins TRBV7-8 to TRBJ2-7; D is uncertain. Trimming removed 2 bases at V and 3 bases at J, with 8 bases between. The CDR3 has 13 residues. The V gene's germline CDR1 is SGHVS and CDR2 FQNEAQ. In DNA, the CDR3 is TGTGCCAGCAGCTTATCGGCGCTCTACGAGCAGTACTTC. Amino acid sequence: CASSLSALYEQYF.

This chain joins TRBV10-2 and TRBJ2-7; D remains ambiguous. V lost 2 bases and J lost 3, with 8 bases in between. CDR3 length: 13 residues. From germline, CDR1 is WSHSY and CDR2 SAAADI. The CDR3 loop reads CASSEHQYYEQYF. CDR3 DNA: TGCGCCAGCAGTGAGCACCAATACTACGAGCAGTACTTC.

The rearrangement joins TRBV19 to TRBJ1-5, with D possibly TRBD1 on 5 matching bases. V was shortened by 5 bases and J by 0 bases, with 11 bases between the two germline ends. Germline V gives CDR1 LNHDA, CDR2 SQIVND (reference sequence). The CDR3 runs 15 residues. CDR3 sequence: CASSDSGNSNQPQHF. In DNA form, the CDR3 reads TGTGCCAGTAGTGACAGCGGCAATAGCAATCAGCCCCAGCATTTT.

V is TRBV2 and J is TRBJ1-6; TRBD1 matches 7 bases. CDR3 length: 15 amino acids. V shed 8 bases, J shed 5 bases, and the junction held 9 bases outside the gene matches. Germline loops: CDR1 SNHLY, CDR2 FYNNEI. CDR3: CASGETGLDNSPLHF. The CDR3, as DNA: TGTGCCAGCGGAGAGACAGGGTTGGATAATTCACCCCTCCACTTT.

This clonotype was counted at least ten times. This chain joins TRBV7-9 and TRBJ1-1; D ambiguous. Germline-derived CDR1 and CDR2 are SEHNR and FQNEAQ (reference sequence). Trimming pared 5 bases from V and 1 base from J, leaving 14 bases between. The CDR3 is 15 residues long. DNA of the CDR3: TGTGCCAGCAGCCTACGCACGGACCGGAACACTGAAGCTTTCTTT. The encoded protein is CASSLRTDRNTEAFF.

This clonotype was seen ten or more times. The chain links TRBV3-1 to TRBJ1-1; possible D gene TRBD1, 6 bases. CDR1 and CDR2 (germline): LGHDT, YNNKEL (reference sequence). V was shortened by 1 base and J by 1 base, with 16 bases between the two germline ends. The CDR3 extends over 17 amino acids. The DNA of the CDR3 is TGTGCCAGCAGCCAAGGCACCACAGGGAGCACGAACACTGAAGCTTTCTTT. The encoded protein is CASSQGTTGSTNTEAFF.

This clonotype was recorded at least ten times. The chain's CDR3 is CASSETRGNYNEQFF. The CDR3 nucleotides are TGTGCCAGCAGTGAGACTAGGGGGAACTACAATGAGCAGTTCTTC. The rearrangement links TRBV2 to TRBJ2-1; D might be TRBD1 or TRBD2, each matching 6 bases. Germline V gene lookup returns CDR1 SNHLY and CDR2 FYNNEI. This CDR3 spans 15 amino acids. V was trimmed by 3 bases and J by 3 bases, leaving 12 bases between them.

This clonotype was counted many times. The CDR3 reads CASSIRLAGPYEQYF. DNA of the CDR3: TGTGCCAGCAGCATACGACTAGCGGGACCTTACGAGCAGTACTTC. This chain links TRBV11-2 with TRBJ2-7; 11 nucleotides agree with TRBD2. Unmatched junction bases numbered 7, after V lost 5 bases and J lost 4 bases. Germline V gene sequence: CDR1 SGHAT, CDR2 FQNNGV. The CDR3 spans 15 residues.

This clonotype has ten or more counts. This rearrangement joins TRBV27 to TRBJ2-1; 15 nucleotides align to TRBD2. The V segment lost 4 bases and the J segment 7 bases; nucleotides outside the gene matches: 5. The germline V gene encodes CDR1 MNHEY and CDR2 SMNVEV (reference sequence). The CDR3 consists of 16 residues. Here the CDR3 DNA reads TGTGCCAGCAGTTACCGGACTAGCGGGAGGGATAATGAGCAGTTCTTC. It codes for CASSYRTSGRDNEQFF.

Ten or more counts support this clonotype. This chain uses TRBV7-2 with TRBJ2-3; no clear D gene. Germline CDR1 reads SGHTA; CDR2 reads FQGNSA. This CDR3 spans 13 amino acids. V was clipped by 1 base and J by 2 bases, with 4 bases between them. The CDR3: CASSLENTDTQYF. The CDR3 nucleotides read TGTGCCAGCAGCTTAGAAAACACAGATACGCAGTATTTT.

This sequence joins TRBV4-1 and TRBJ2-1, with no clear D. This CDR3 region has 14 residues. Germline V CDR1 and CDR2: MGHRA, YSYEKL. V lost 5 bases and J 4 bases, leaving 12 bases between the germline ends. The DNA for the CDR3 is TGCGCCAGCAGCTATGGCCCGGCGTACAATGAGCAGTTCTTC. It is translated as CASSYGPAYNEQFF.

This clonotype was found many times. This chain links TRBV28 with TRBJ2-3; D not resolved. CDR3 length equals 16 residues. The germline V gene has CDR1 MDHEN and CDR2 SYDVKM. The germline V and J ends were trimmed by 4 bases and 1 base, with 15 bases remaining between them. Here the CDR3 reads CASSSLAAPGTDTQYF. As DNA, the CDR3 is TGTGCCAGCAGTTCACTCGCCGCCCCGGGCACAGATACGCAGTATTTT.

This clonotype was observed a few times. The J gene is TRBJ2-5, the V gene TRBV29-1; D assignment may be TRBD1 or TRBD2 (5 bases each). Germline-derived CDR1 and CDR2 are SQVTM and ANQGSEA. Trimming stripped 6 bases from V and 1 base from J, with 21 bases between. This CDR3 has 16 amino acids. CDR3 protein: CSVPKFPWGSQETQYF. In nucleotides, the CDR3 is TGCAGCGTCCCGAAATTTCCCTGGGGGAGCCAAGAGACCCAGTACTTC.

V usage is TRBV20-1 and J usage is TRBJ2-7, with D possibly called TRBD1 or TRBD2 (5 bases each). In germline, CDR1 is DFQATT, CDR2 SNEGSKA (reference sequence). This CDR3 is built from 12 residues. Between the trimmed V and J ends, which lost 5 bases and 0 bases, there was a span of 8 bases. This CDR3 reads CSAAGASYEQYF. The CDR3 DNA sequence: TGCAGTGCTGCCGGGGCCTCCTACGAGCAGTACTTC.

This clonotype was picked up many times. The chain couples TRBV11-2 to TRBJ1-1; no firm D call. This CDR3 is built from 15 residues. Germline V lookup: CDR1 SGHAT, CDR2 FQNNGV. Trimming cost V 1 base and J 3 bases, with 12 bases left between them. The CDR3 region has the DNA TGTGCCAGCAGCTTAGGTGGGGTTCACGACACTGAAGCTTTCTTT. This codes for CASSLGGVHDTEAFF.

This clonotype was seen ten or more times. This chain connects TRBV3-1 to TRBJ2-2, with TRBD2 identical over 8 bases. The germline V gene has CDR1 LGHDT and CDR2 YNNKEL (reference sequence). The V segment lost 6 bases and the J segment 5 bases; nucleotides outside the gene matches: 2. The CDR3 is 13 amino acids. This chain's CDR3 is CASRTSGTGELFF. The CDR3 DNA sequence: TGTGCCAGCAGAACTAGCGGAACCGGGGAGCTGTTTTTT.

In its sample, this clonotype was seen many times. The chain couples TRBV6-1 to TRBJ2-2; D is unclear. Trimming pared 3 bases from V and 6 bases from J, leaving 5 bases between. CDR3 length: 12 residues. The germline gives CDR1 MNHNS, CDR2 SASEGT. This CDR3 reads CASSEWAGELFF. The CDR3 DNA reads as TGTGCCAGCAGTGAGTGGGCCGGGGAGCTGTTTTTT.

This clonotype has just a few counts. The genes are TRBV6-5 and TRBJ1-5; 8 nucleotides agree with TRBD1. Trimming removed 2 bases from V and 3 bases from J; junction bases left unmatched: 9. The CDR3 contains 17 residues. Germline CDR1 and CDR2: MNHEY and SVGAGI. This CDR3 reads CASSYGVGQGANQPQHF. The DNA for the CDR3 is TGTGCCAGCAGTTACGGGGTGGGCCAGGGGGCCAATCAGCCCCAGCATTTT.

This clonotype has ten or more counts. The chain links TRBV18 to TRBJ2-5; D call uncertain. The CDR3 covers 13 residues. Germline values: CDR1 KGHSH, CDR2 LQKENI. The V and J ends lost 1 base and 2 bases respectively, with 5 bases between them. The CDR3 DNA reads as TGTGCCAGCTCACCACAGTTTCAAGAGACCCAGTACTTC. It encodes CASSPQFQETQYF.

The sample holds many counts of this clonotype. The chain employs TRBV5-4 and TRBJ1-1, with TRBD1 identical over 9 bases. CDR1 and CDR2 (germline): SGHNT, YYREEE (reference sequence). Germline trimming cut 5 bases from V and 4 bases from J; bases unmatched to any gene: 9. This CDR3 is built from 15 residues. CDR3: CASRPRQGVSTEAFF. The CDR3 DNA follows: TGTGCCAGCAGACCCCGACAGGGGGTCAGCACTGAAGCTTTCTTT.

This clonotype was counted ten times or more. The V gene is TRBV7-3, the J gene TRBJ2-3; TRBD1 might be the D (7 bases). The V end lost 6 bases, the J end lost 0 bases, and 13 bases lay between the germline ends. Germline-derived CDR1 and CDR2 are SGHTA and FQGTGA. The length of the CDR3 is 15 residues. For the CDR3, the DNA is TGTGCCAGCAGTCTGACAGGGACTAGCACAGATACGCAGTATTTT. This encodes CASSLTGTSTDTQYF.